A selection of T cell receptor beta chains follows, all from one sample in a study of blood T cells in healthy people across ages. TCRdb fed the 5' RACE reads into MiXCR, producing one record per CDR3 protein. The sample shows 790,000 or so distinct CDR3 sequences, about 47% of them seen only once. The sequenced sample consisted of blood. The source is a man of 80 years or more in good health. Each CDR3 is given with its conserved first and last residue. A D gene is named only where the DNA matches it firmly. Size values are once, few and many counts, or a class for expanded clones, and some rows have none.

clone size	J gene	V gene	D gene	CDR3 DNA	CDR3 protein
.	TRBJ1-1	TRBV29-1	TRBD1	TGCAGCGCTGTTACAGGGGGCACTGAAGCTTTCTTT	CSAVTGGTEAFF
.	TRBJ2-1	TRBV6-2/TRBV6-3	.	TGTGCCAGCAGTATAGCCAGCCATGAGCAGTTCTTC	CASSIASHEQFF
few	TRBJ2-7	TRBV11-3	TRBD1	TGTGCCAGCAGCTTAGTTTTTGGGACAGGGGACGAGCAGTACTTC	CASSLVFGTGDEQYF
few	TRBJ2-7	TRBV6-1	.	TGTGCCAGCAGTGAAGCTGCGACCACCTACGAGCAGTACTTC	CASSEAATTYEQYF
few	TRBJ2-7	TRBV7-2	TRBD2	TGTGCCAGCAGCTTAGTTTCTAGCGGGAGCGACGAGCAGTACTTC	CASSLVSSGSDEQYF
many	TRBJ2-5	TRBV7-2	.	TGTGCCAGCAGCTTAGGAGGGTTAGGGTGGTCAAATGAGCAGTACTTC	CASSLGGLGWSNEQYF
few	TRBJ2-1	TRBV7-3	TRBD2	TGTGCCAGCAGGTTAAACAAGGGACTAGCGGGCCCTGGGGAGCAGTTCTTC	CASRLNKGLAGPGEQFF
.	TRBJ2-3	TRBV30	.	TGTGCCTGGAGCCCCGGGGCCGGGAACGGCGTAGATACGCAGTATTTT	CAWSPGAGNGVDTQYF
.	TRBJ2-1	TRBV2	.	TGTGCCAGCAGTGGGCCGGGACCGCTGGTGAATGAGCAGTTCTTC	CASSGPGPLVNEQFF
.	TRBJ2-1	TRBV29-1	TRBD2	TGCAGCGTTGACGGTGGGAGGGCCTGGAATGAGCAGTTCTTC	CSVDGGRAWNEQFF
.	TRBJ2-7	TRBV6-2/TRBV6-3	.	TGTGCCAGCAGTTACGGGGGAGACAGTTCCTACGAGCAGTACTTC	CASSYGGDSSYEQYF
.	TRBJ2-5	TRBV4-1	.	TGCGCCAGCAGCGCAAGATTATCGCTCCCTACCTTCCAAGAGACCCAGTACTTC	CASSARLSLPTFQETQYF
many	TRBJ2-1	TRBV5-1	TRBD2	TGCGCCAGCAGCACCGGAGGCCTAGCGGGATCCTCTGAGCAGTTCTTC	CASSTGGLAGSSEQFF
.	TRBJ2-7	TRBV4-1	TRBD1	TGCGCCAGCAGTCAATCCGGGACAGGCGCGACCGCTAAATACAATGAGCAGTACTTC	CASSQSGTGATAKYNEQYF
few	TRBJ1-2	TRBV7-9	TRBD1	TGTGCCACAAAACAGGGGGGAAGCTATGGCTACACCTTC	CATKQGGSYGYTF
.	TRBJ2-3	TRBV7-9	.	TGTGCCAGCAGCCCCGCGAATGTGCTGACAGATACGCAGTATTTT	CASSPANVLTDTQYF
.	TRBJ2-1	TRBV4-1	.	TGCGCCAGCAGAAGGGAGGGGGGGACTTACAATGAGCAGTTCTTC	CASRREGGTYNEQFF
.	TRBJ1-3	TRBV7-2	.	TGTGCCAGCAGCTTATTGACAGCTAGCTCTGGAAACACCATATATTTT	CASSLLTASSGNTIYF
.	TRBJ1-1	TRBV20-1	TRBD1	TGCAGTGCTAAGGGGGCCAACACTGAAGCTTTCTTT	CSAKGANTEAFF
.	TRBJ2-1	TRBV5-5	TRBD2	TGTGCCAGCAGCATCGGGACTAGCAGGGGCAATGAGCAGTTCTTC	CASSIGTSRGNEQFF
.	TRBJ1-4	TRBV20-1	.	TGCAGTGCTAGAGATGGGGAGGGGGGTCTATCAGGAAAACTGTTTTTT	CSARDGEGGLSGKLFF
few	TRBJ2-3	TRBV9	.	TGTGCCAGCAGCGCCCGACCGGGGTCAGATACGCAGTATTTT	CASSARPGSDTQYF